The 17 T cell receptor beta chains below all came from one sample that was sequenced in a study of cytomegalovirus exposure and HLA in healthy donors. A multiplex PCR was run with 60 Vbeta primers and 13 Jbeta primers. Measured with immunoSEQ multiplex PCR; TCRdb has only the in-frame clones, and not every one. The table includes around 150,000 clones, 85% to 90% detected once. Sequenced input: PBMCs. These TCRs come from a woman under 40 in good health and CMV-seronegative.

The rearrangement joins TRBV27 to TRBJ2-7, with 7 bases identical to TRBD1. Germline V gene sequence: CDR1 MNHEY, CDR2 SMNVEV (reference sequence). V shed 7 bases, J shed 2 bases, and the junction held 8 bases outside the gene matches. The CDR3 runs 14 residues. In DNA, the CDR3 is TGTGCCAGCACCTCCGGGACAGAACCCTACGAGCAGTACTTC. As protein: CASTSGTEPYEQYF.

V gene TRBV5-8 combines with J gene TRBJ2-3; the match to TRBD1 covers 8 bases. The germline V gene encodes CDR1 SGHTS and CDR2 YDEGEE. The CDR3 consists of 18 residues. J gave up 2 bases and V 2 bases, and 13 bases lay outside the gene matches. The CDR3 nucleotides read TGTGCCAGCAGCTTCGAGGGGACAGGAAAAAGGAACACAGATACGCAGTATTTT. Amino acid sequence: CASSFEGTGKRNTDTQYF.

This clone was observed a single time. V and J are TRBV28 and TRBJ2-7, with 7 bases fitting TRBD1. The CDR3 runs 17 residues. The germline V gene has CDR1 MDHEN and CDR2 SYDVKM. V gave up 4 bases and J gave up 2 bases; unmatched junction bases: 14. CDR3: CASSSRRSVGGPYEQYF. CDR3 DNA sequence: TGTGCCAGCAGTTCCCGCCGGTCGGTAGGGGGCCCCTACGAGCAGTACTTC.

This chain joins TRBV5-1 and TRBJ1-2; 7 positions match TRBD1. The J segment lost 0 bases and the V segment lost 5 bases, leaving 13 bases of the junction unmatched. In germline, CDR1 is SGHRS, CDR2 YFSETQ. This CDR3 is 17 amino acids long. The CDR3 DNA is TGCGCCAGCAGGACCCGGGACAGCAAACCCTCTAACTATGGCTACACCTTC. Translated, it gives CASRTRDSKPSNYGYTF.

This chain connects TRBV18 to TRBJ2-5; D might be TRBD1 (6 bases). V lost 3 bases and J 1 base, leaving 12 bases between the germline ends. CDR1 and CDR2 (germline): KGHSH, LQKENI. The CDR3 length is 15 residues. The CDR3 protein is CASSPPGHPQETQYF. The CDR3, as DNA: TGTGCCAGCTCACCTCCGGGACACCCCCAAGAGACCCAGTACTTC.

The gene calls are TRBV4-1 and TRBJ1-5; D gene ambiguous. The V gene's germline CDR1 is MGHRA and CDR2 YSYEKL. V was shortened by 0 bases and J by 7 bases, with 10 bases between the two germline ends. The CDR3 is made up of 14 amino acids. The CDR3 region has the DNA TGCGCCAGCAGCCAAGATGGGCGATTCCAGCCCCAGCATTTT. Translation gives CASSQDGRFQPQHF.

This sequence joins TRBV5-5 and TRBJ1-5; a weak D match, TRBD1 (5 bases). CDR1 and CDR2 from the germline V gene are SGHKS and YYEKEE (reference sequence). The V and J ends lost 2 bases and 7 bases respectively, with 19 bases between them. The CDR3 is 16 amino acids. Here the CDR3 reads CASSFTPLRGGQPQHF. Written as DNA, the CDR3 is TGTGCCAGCAGCTTTACCCCCCTACGGGGGGGACAGCCCCAGCATTTT.

The chain has TRBV6-1 and TRBJ1-2; TRBD1 is a possible D gene (6 bases). V was clipped by 7 bases and J by 4 bases, with 16 bases between them. Germline assignment: CDR1 MNHNS and CDR2 SASEGT. The CDR3 totals 14 residues. The CDR3 protein is CASTLRQVPYGYTF. The CDR3 region has the DNA TGTGCCAGCACCCTGAGACAGGTCCCCTATGGCTACACCTTC.

The chain couples TRBV28 to TRBJ1-6; 8 bases map to TRBD1. Germline V gene sequence: CDR1 MDHEN, CDR2 SYDVKM. Germline trimming cut 6 bases from V and 7 bases from J; bases unmatched to any gene: 11. This CDR3 region has 16 residues. The CDR3 reads CASSWLQGAHNSPLHF. CDR3 nucleotide sequence: TGTGCCAGCAGCTGGCTGCAGGGGGCGCACAATTCACCCCTCCACTTT. The full variable domain, completed using reference TRBV28 and TRBJ1-6, is DVKVTQSSRYLVKRTGEKVFLECVQDMDHENMFWYRQDPGLGLRLIYFSYDVKMKEKGDIPEGYSVSREKKERFSLILESASTNQTSMYLCASSWLQGAHNSPLHFGNGTRLTVT.

This clone was recorded once. The rearrangement joins TRBV21-1 to TRBJ1-2; the table gives TRBD1 as D, unverified against the DNA. TRBV21-1 is listed as a pseudogene. The CDR3 sequence is 14 residues long. DNA for the CDR3: TGTGCCAGCAGCGGGACAGGCCCTAACTATGGCTACACCTTC. This codes for CASSGTGPNYGYTF.

The CDR3 DNA sequence: TGCGCCAGCTCTCCCGGGGGAGATTATGGCTACACCTTC. Encoded protein: CASSPGGDYGYTF. The chain employs TRBV4-3 and TRBJ1-2; possible D gene TRBD1, 5 bases. CDR1 is LGHNA, CDR2 YSLEER, per germline. V was pared by 8 bases and J by 5 bases, with 15 bases between. This CDR3 contains 13 residues.

This chain joins TRBV27 and TRBJ2-7, with unresolved D. V was pared by 0 bases and J by 2 bases, with 11 bases between. The germline V gene has CDR1 MNHEY and CDR2 SMNVEV (reference sequence). The CDR3 runs to 15 residues. In DNA, the CDR3 is TGTGCCAGCAGTTTATCGGGCTTCCAGGCCTACGAGCAGTACTTC. Its protein is CASSLSGFQAYEQYF.

V and J are TRBV7-9 and TRBJ2-7, with D possibly matching TRBD2 (5 bases). Germline assignment: CDR1 SEHNR and CDR2 FQNEAQ (reference sequence). The CDR3 loop spans 12 amino acids. The CDR3 DNA follows: TGTTCCACCTCTAGCTTACCGTACGAGCAGTACTTC. Translated, it gives CSTSSLPYEQYF.

CDR3 in amino acids: CATSKGGAYGYTF. CDR3 bases: TGTGCCACCAGCAAGGGGGGGGCCTATGGCTACACCTTC. The V call is TRBV15, the J call TRBJ1-2, with D possibly TRBD1 on 6 matching bases. This CDR3 comprises 13 residues. Trimming took 4 bases from V and 4 from J, leaving 10 bases between them. Germline V gene data show CDR1 as LNHNV and CDR2 as YYDKDF (reference sequence).

The chain joins TRBV28 to TRBJ2-1; a weak D match, TRBD2 (6 bases). Deletions cut 3 bases from V and 4 bases from J, with 10 bases between. The germline V gene encodes CDR1 MDHEN and CDR2 SYDVKM. CDR3 size: 14 residues. CDR3 region: CASSFDREYNEQFF. The CDR3 coding sequence is TGTGCCAGCAGTTTTGATCGGGAGTACAATGAGCAGTTCTTC.

The rearrangement uses TRBV6-6 and TRBJ2-1; TRBD2 matches 8 bases. Germline V gene lookup returns CDR1 MNHNY and CDR2 SVGAGI (reference sequence). J lost 4 bases, V lost 1 base, and 3 bases had no gene match. This CDR3 comprises 15 residues. The CDR3, as DNA: TGTGCCAGCAGTTACTTTAGCGGGGTTTACAATGAGCAGTTCTTC. Translation: CASSYFSGVYNEQFF.

This chain connects TRBV19 to TRBJ1-2; 8 bases agree with TRBD1. CDR3 length: 18 amino acids. The V gene end was trimmed by 2 bases and the J gene end by 7 bases; junction bases not matched to a gene: 18. Germline assignment: CDR1 LNHDA and CDR2 SQIVND (reference sequence). CDR3 protein: CASSIRPGTGPPGSGYTF. CDR3 nucleotides: TGTGCCAGTAGTATACGTCCCGGGACAGGTCCACCTGGTTCTGGCTACACCTTC.